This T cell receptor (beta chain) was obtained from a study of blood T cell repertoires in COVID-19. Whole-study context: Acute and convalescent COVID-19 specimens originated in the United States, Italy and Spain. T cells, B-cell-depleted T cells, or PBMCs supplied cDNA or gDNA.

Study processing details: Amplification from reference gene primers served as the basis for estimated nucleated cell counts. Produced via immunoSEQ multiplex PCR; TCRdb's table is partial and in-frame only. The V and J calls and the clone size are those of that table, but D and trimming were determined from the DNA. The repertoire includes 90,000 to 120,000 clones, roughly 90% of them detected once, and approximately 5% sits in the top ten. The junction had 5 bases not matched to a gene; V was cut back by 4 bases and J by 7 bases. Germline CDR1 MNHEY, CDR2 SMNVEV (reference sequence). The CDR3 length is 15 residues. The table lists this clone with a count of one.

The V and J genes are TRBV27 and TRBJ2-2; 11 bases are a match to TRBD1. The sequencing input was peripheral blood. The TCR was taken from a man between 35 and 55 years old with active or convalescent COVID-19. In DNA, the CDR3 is TGTGCCAGCAGTTCAACCGGGACAGGGGGCGGGGAGCTGTTTTTT. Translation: CASSSTGTGGGELFF.